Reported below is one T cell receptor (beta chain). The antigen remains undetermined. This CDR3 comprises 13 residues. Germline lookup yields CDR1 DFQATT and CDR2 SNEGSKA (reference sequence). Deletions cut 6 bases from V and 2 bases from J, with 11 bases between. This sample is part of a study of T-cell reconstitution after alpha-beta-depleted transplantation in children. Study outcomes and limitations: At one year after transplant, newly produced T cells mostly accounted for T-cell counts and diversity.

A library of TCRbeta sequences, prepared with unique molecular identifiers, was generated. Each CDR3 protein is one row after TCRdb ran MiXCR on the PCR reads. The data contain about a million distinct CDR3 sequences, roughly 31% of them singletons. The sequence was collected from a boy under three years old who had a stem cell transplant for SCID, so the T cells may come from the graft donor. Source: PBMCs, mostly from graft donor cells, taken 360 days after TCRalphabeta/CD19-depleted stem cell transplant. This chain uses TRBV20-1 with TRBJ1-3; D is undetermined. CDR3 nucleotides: TGCAGTGCAAAGAGCGGGCCTGGAAACACCATATATTTT. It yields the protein CSAKSGPGNTIYF.